The rows below give T cell receptor beta chains drawn from one sample of a study of long-term antiretroviral therapy in people with HIV. TCRdb's table, derived via immunoSEQ multiplex PCR, lists solely in-frame clones and lacks some. The profile shows 35,000 to 45,000 clones, around three quarters of them singletons. The specimen comprised unsorted PBMCs, sampled 3.4 years after starting antiretroviral therapy. The receptors here all came from a man under 40 with HIV. Both conserved end residues are part of each CDR3. Fields, in order: J gene, clone size, D gene, V gene, CDR3 protein, CDR3 DNA. The D gene is left open where the match is weak. Rows give clone size only sometimes, using once, few, many, or a class for an expanded clone.

J gene: TRBJ1-3; clone size: once; D gene: NA; V gene: TRBV5-7; CDR3 protein: CASSPPWDGNTIYF; CDR3 DNA: TGTGCCAGCAGCCCACCCTGGGATGGAAACACCATATATTTT
J gene: TRBJ2-5; clone size: NA; D gene: TRBD2; V gene: TRBV27; CDR3 protein: CASSLGPAGGQETQYF; CDR3 DNA: TGTGCCAGCAGTTTAGGTCCAGCGGGAGGCCAAGAGACCCAGTACTTC
J gene: TRBJ1-3; clone size: NA; D gene: NA; V gene: TRBV28; CDR3 protein: CASSSAGNTIYF; CDR3 DNA: TGTGCCAGCAGTTCGGCGGGAAACACCATATATTTT
J gene: TRBJ2-2; clone size: NA; D gene: NA; V gene: TRBV15; CDR3 protein: CATSRDSANTGELFF; CDR3 DNA: TGTGCCACCAGCAGAGATTCGGCGAACACCGGGGAGCTGTTTTTT
J gene: TRBJ2-5; clone size: NA; D gene: NA; V gene: TRBV6-1; CDR3 protein: CASSPSAPSPYF; CDR3 DNA: TGTGCCAGCAGTCCTTCCGCCCCATCTCCGTACTTC
J gene: TRBJ2-2; clone size: NA; D gene: NA; V gene: TRBV14; CDR3 protein: CASSPVLAEGELFF; CDR3 DNA: TGTGCCAGCAGCCCTGTTCTCGCTGAGGGGGAGCTGTTTTTT
J gene: TRBJ1-5; clone size: few; D gene: NA; V gene: TRBV19; CDR3 protein: CASSPDSLDQPQHF; CDR3 DNA: TGTGCCAGTAGTCCGGACAGTCTGGATCAGCCCCAGCATTTT
J gene: TRBJ2-7; clone size: NA; D gene: NA; V gene: TRBV5-1; CDR3 protein: CASSLGPGAVAEQYF; CDR3 DNA: TGCGCCAGCAGCTTGGGGCCAGGCGCGGTAGCCGAGCAGTACTTC
J gene: TRBJ1-5; clone size: once; D gene: TRBD1; V gene: TRBV2; CDR3 protein: CASSGDRFNQPQHF; CDR3 DNA: TGTGCCAGCAGTGGGGACAGATTCAATCAGCCCCAGCATTTT
J gene: TRBJ1-1; clone size: once; D gene: TRBD1; V gene: TRBV18; CDR3 protein: CASLPDRGGNTEAFF; CDR3 DNA: TGTGCCAGCTTACCCGACAGGGGGGGGAACACTGAAGCTTTCTTT
J gene: TRBJ2-3; clone size: NA; D gene: TRBD2; V gene: TRBV19; CDR3 protein: CASSIGLAGGLDTQYF; CDR3 DNA: TGTGCCAGTAGTATAGGACTAGCGGGAGGGTTAGATACGCAGTATTTT
J gene: TRBJ2-6; clone size: few; D gene: TRBD1; V gene: TRBV7-9; CDR3 protein: CASSLAGQLSGANVLTF; CDR3 DNA: TGTGCCAGCAGCTTAGCGGGACAGCTCTCTGGGGCCAACGTCCTGACTTTC
J gene: TRBJ1-2; clone size: NA; D gene: NA; V gene: TRBV7-2; CDR3 protein: CASSSGSGLGYTF; CDR3 DNA: TGTGCCAGCAGCTCGGGCAGCGGGCTCGGCTACACCTTC
J gene: TRBJ1-2; clone size: NA; D gene: TRBD1; V gene: TRBV7-2; CDR3 protein: CASSPGQGIYGYTF; CDR3 DNA: TGTGCCAGCAGCCCGGGACAGGGGATCTATGGCTACACCTTC
J gene: TRBJ1-2; clone size: NA; D gene: TRBD1; V gene: TRBV19; CDR3 protein: CASSNRDRGYGYTF; CDR3 DNA: TGTGCCAGTAGTAACCGGGACAGGGGCTATGGCTACACCTTC
J gene: TRBJ1-1; clone size: NA; D gene: NA; V gene: TRBV7-2; CDR3 protein: CASSLHPNTEAFF; CDR3 DNA: TGTGCCAGCAGCTTACACCCGAACACTGAAGCTTTCTTT
J gene: TRBJ1-4; clone size: NA; D gene: TRBD1; V gene: TRBV5-1; CDR3 protein: CASSAGTATNEKLFF; CDR3 DNA: TGCGCCAGCAGTGCCGGGACAGCAACTAATGAAAAACTGTTTTTT
J gene: TRBJ2-2; clone size: few; D gene: NA; V gene: TRBV28; CDR3 protein: CASSFRRTQTGELFF; CDR3 DNA: TGTGCCAGCAGTTTCCGAAGAACTCAAACCGGGGAGCTGTTTTTT
J gene: TRBJ2-2; clone size: NA; D gene: NA; V gene: TRBV6-1; CDR3 protein: CASSERREGGGELFF; CDR3 DNA: TGTGCCAGCAGTGAACGCCGGGAAGGAGGCGGGGAGCTGTTTTTT
J gene: TRBJ1-4; clone size: NA; D gene: TRBD1; V gene: TRBV23-1; CDR3 protein: CASSQSRGRGHREKLFF; CDR3 DNA: TGCGCCAGCAGTCAATCGAGAGGCAGGGGGCATCGTGAAAAACTGTTTTTT
J gene: TRBJ2-7; clone size: NA; D gene: NA; V gene: TRBV28; CDR3 protein: CASSLAAVGIGEQYF; CDR3 DNA: TGTGCCAGCAGTTTGGCCGCTGTGGGGATCGGCGAGCAGTACTTC
J gene: TRBJ2-7; clone size: NA; D gene: TRBD1; V gene: TRBV5-5; CDR3 protein: CASSFDRGEQYF; CDR3 DNA: TGTGCCAGCAGCTTCGACAGGGGCGAGCAGTACTTC
J gene: TRBJ2-5; clone size: NA; D gene: NA; V gene: TRBV28; CDR3 protein: CASSLEGGETQYF; CDR3 DNA: TGTGCCAGCAGTCTAGAGGGCGGGGAGACCCAGTACTTC
J gene: TRBJ2-2; clone size: NA; D gene: TRBD1; V gene: TRBV9; CDR3 protein: CASSETGTGLSGELFF; CDR3 DNA: TGTGCCAGCAGCGAAACCGGGACAGGGCTAAGTGGGGAGCTGTTTTTT
J gene: TRBJ2-1; clone size: NA; D gene: TRBD2; V gene: TRBV7-9; CDR3 protein: CASSLPLAGGYNEQFF; CDR3 DNA: TGTGCCAGCAGCCTACCACTAGCGGGAGGCTACAATGAGCAGTTCTTC
J gene: TRBJ2-1; clone size: once; D gene: NA; V gene: TRBV7-9; CDR3 protein: CASSPHLMDGREQFF; CDR3 DNA: TGTGCCAGCAGTCCGCACCTAATGGATGGAAGGGAGCAGTTCTTC
J gene: TRBJ1-4; clone size: NA; D gene: NA; V gene: TRBV4-3; CDR3 protein: CASSQGTWLGNGLFF; CDR3 DNA: TGCGCCAGCAGCCAAGGGACCTGGTTGGGGAACGGACTGTTTTTT
J gene: TRBJ2-7; clone size: NA; D gene: TRBD1; V gene: TRBV29-1; CDR3 protein: CSVEGTGRNEQYF; CDR3 DNA: TGCAGCGTTGAGGGGACAGGGCGAAACGAGCAGTACTTC
J gene: TRBJ2-2; clone size: NA; D gene: NA; V gene: TRBV5-8; CDR3 protein: CASSFNTGELFF; CDR3 DNA: TGTGCCAGCAGCTTCAACACCGGGGAGCTGTTTTTT
J gene: TRBJ1-3; clone size: NA; D gene: NA; V gene: TRBV9; CDR3 protein: CASSATTGGGNTIYF; CDR3 DNA: TGTGCCAGCAGCGCGACGACAGGTGGGGGAAACACCATATATTTT
J gene: TRBJ2-5; clone size: NA; D gene: NA; V gene: TRBV9; CDR3 protein: CASSGLSSVNQETQYF; CDR3 DNA: TGTGCCAGCAGCGGGTTGTCTAGCGTGAACCAAGAGACCCAGTACTTC